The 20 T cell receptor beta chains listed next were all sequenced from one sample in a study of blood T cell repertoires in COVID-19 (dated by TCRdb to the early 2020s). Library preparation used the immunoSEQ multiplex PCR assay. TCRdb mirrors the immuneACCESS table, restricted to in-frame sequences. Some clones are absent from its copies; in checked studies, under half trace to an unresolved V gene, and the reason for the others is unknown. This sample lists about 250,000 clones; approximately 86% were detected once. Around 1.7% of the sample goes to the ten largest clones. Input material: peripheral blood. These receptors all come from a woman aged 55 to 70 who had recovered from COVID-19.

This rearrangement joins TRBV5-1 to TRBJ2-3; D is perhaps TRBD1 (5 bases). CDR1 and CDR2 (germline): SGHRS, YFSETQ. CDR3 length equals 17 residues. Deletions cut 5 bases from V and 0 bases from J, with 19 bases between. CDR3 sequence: CASSPHLGATSTDTQYF. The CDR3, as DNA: TGCGCCAGCAGTCCCCACTTAGGGGCAACTAGCACAGATACGCAGTATTTT.

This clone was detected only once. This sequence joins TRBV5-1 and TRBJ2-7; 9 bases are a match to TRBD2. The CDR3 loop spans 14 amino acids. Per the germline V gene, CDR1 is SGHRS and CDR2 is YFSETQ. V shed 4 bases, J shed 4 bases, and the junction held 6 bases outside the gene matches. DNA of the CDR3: TGCGCCAGCAGCGAGGGACTAGCTCCGTACGAGCAGTACTTC. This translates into CASSEGLAPYEQYF.

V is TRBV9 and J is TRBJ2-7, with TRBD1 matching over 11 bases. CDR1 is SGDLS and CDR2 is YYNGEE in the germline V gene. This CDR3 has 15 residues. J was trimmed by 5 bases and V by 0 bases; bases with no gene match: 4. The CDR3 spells CASSVAGTGGHEQYF. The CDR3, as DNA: TGTGCCAGCAGCGTAGCGGGGACAGGGGGGCACGAGCAGTACTTC.

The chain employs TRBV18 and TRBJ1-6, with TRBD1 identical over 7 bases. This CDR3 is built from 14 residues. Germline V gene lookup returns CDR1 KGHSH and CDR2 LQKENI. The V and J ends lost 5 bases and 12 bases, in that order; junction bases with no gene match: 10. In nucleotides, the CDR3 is TGTGCCAGCTCATCCTCGACAGGGCAAGAACCCCTCCACTTT. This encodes CASSSSTGQEPLHF.

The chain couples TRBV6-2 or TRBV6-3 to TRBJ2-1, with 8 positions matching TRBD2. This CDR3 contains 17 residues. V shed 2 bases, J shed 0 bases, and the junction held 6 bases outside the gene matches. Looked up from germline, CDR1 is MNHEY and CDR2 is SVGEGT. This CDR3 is CASSYPLSGVSYNEQFF. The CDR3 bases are TGTGCCAGCAGTTACCCTCTTAGCGGGGTCTCCTACAATGAGCAGTTCTTC.

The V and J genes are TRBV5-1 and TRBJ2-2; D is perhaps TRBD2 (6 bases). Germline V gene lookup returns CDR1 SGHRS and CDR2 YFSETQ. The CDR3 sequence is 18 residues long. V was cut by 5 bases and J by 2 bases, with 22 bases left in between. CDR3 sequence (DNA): TGCGCCAGCAGTGGTAAAAGGGCTAGCGACCTAAACACCGGGGAGCTGTTTTTT. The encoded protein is CASSGKRASDLNTGELFF.

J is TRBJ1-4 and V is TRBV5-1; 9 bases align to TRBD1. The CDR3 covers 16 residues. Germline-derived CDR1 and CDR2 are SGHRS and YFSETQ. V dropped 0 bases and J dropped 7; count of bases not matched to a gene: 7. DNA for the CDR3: TGCGCCAGCAGCTTGGAAGGTGGGACAGGGAGTGAAAAACTGTTTTTT. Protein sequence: CASSLEGGTGSEKLFF. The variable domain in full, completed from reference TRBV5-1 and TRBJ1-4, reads KAGVTQTPRYLIKTRGQQVTLSCSPISGHRSVSWYQQTPGQGLQFLFEYFSETQRNKGNFPGRFSGRQFSNSRSEMNVSTLELGDSALYLCASSLEGGTGSEKLFFGSGTQLSVL.

This CDR3 reads CASMGQGGQPQHF. The CDR3 DNA is TGTGCCAGCATGGGACAGGGTGGACAGCCCCAGCATTTT. The J gene is TRBJ1-5, the V gene TRBV2; TRBD1 aligns across 9 bases. In germline, CDR1 is SNHLY, CDR2 FYNNEI. With V trimmed by 7 bases and J by 7 bases, 5 bases remained unmatched. CDR3 length equals 13 residues.

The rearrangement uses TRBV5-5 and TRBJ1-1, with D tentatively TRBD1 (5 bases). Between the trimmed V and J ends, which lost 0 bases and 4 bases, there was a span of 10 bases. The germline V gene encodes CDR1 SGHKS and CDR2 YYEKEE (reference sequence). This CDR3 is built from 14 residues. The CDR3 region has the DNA TGTGCCAGCAGCTTGGCCGGGGGAGGCACTGAAGCTTTCTTT. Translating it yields CASSLAGGGTEAFF.

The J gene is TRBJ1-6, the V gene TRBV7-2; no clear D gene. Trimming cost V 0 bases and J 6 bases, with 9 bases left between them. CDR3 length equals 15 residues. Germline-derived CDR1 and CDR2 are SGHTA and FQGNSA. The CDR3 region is CASSLADNFNSPLHF. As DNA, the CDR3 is TGTGCCAGCAGCTTAGCCGACAATTTTAATTCACCCCTCCACTTT.

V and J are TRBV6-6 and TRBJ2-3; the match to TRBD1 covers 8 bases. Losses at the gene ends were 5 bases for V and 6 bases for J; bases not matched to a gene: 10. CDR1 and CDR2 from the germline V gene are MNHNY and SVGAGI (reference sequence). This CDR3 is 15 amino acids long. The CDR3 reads CASSPSRGPPDTQYF. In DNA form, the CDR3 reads TGTGCCAGCAGTCCCAGCAGGGGGCCTCCCGATACGCAGTATTTT.

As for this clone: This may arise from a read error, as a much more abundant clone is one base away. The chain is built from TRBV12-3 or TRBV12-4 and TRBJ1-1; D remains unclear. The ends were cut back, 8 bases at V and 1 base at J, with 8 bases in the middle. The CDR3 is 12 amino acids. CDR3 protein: CASRTGNTEAFF. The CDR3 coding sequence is TGTGCCAGCCGAACCGGGAACACTGAAGCTTTCTTT.

Written as DNA, the CDR3 is TGTGCCAGTAGTCGGCAGGGAGGGTTCACTGAAGCTTTCTTT. Its translation is CASSRQGGFTEAFF. This chain uses TRBV19 with TRBJ1-1; the D gene is possibly TRBD1 (5 bases). Germline V CDR1 and CDR2: LNHDA, SQIVND (reference sequence). The CDR3 extends over 14 amino acids. The ends were cut back, 5 bases at V and 4 bases at J, with 14 bases in the middle.

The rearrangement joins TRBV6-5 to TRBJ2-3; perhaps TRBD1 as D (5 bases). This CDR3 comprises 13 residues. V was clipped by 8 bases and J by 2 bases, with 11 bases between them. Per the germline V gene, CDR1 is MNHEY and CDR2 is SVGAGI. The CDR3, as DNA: TGTGCCAGCGACAGAGGATTCACAGATACGCAGTATTTT. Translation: CASDRGFTDTQYF.

The CDR3 loop is CASSLDGVMNTEAFF. The CDR3 DNA reads as TGTGCCAGCAGCTTGGACGGGGTTATGAACACTGAAGCTTTCTTT. V gene TRBV5-4 combines with J gene TRBJ1-1, with D hard to call. Germline assignment: CDR1 SGHNT and CDR2 YYREEE (reference sequence). Trimming pared 0 bases from V and 0 bases from J, leaving 9 bases between. This CDR3 contains 15 residues.

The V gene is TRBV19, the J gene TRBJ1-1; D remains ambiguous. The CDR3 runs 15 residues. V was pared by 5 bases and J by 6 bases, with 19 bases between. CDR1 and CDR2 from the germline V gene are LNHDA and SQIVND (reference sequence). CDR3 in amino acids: CASSVDLISLAEAFF. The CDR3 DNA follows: TGTGCCAGTAGTGTCGATCTCATAAGCTTGGCTGAAGCTTTCTTT.

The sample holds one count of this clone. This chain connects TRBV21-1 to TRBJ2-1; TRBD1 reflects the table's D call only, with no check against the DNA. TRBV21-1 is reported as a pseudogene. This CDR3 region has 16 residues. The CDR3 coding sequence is TGTGCCAGCGGATCAAGCAGGGGGACCATGGACAATGAGCAGTTCTTC. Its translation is CASGSSRGTMDNEQFF.

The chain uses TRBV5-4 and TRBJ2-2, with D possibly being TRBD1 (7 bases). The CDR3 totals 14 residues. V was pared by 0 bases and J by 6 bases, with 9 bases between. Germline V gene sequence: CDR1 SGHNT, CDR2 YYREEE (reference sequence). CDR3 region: CASSLARGAGELFF. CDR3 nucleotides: TGTGCCAGCAGCTTGGCCAGGGGGGCCGGGGAGCTGTTTTTT.

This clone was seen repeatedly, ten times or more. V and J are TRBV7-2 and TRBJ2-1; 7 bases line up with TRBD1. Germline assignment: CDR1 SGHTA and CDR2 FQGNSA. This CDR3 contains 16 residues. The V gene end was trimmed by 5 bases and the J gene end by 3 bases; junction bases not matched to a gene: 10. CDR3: CASSLRQGRIYNEQFF. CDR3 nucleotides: TGTGCCAGCAGCCTCAGACAGGGTAGAATCTACAATGAGCAGTTCTTC.

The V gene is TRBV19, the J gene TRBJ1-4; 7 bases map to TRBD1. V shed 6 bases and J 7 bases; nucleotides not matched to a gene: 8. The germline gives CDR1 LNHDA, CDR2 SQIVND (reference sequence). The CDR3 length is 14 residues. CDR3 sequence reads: CASSLTGSGEKLFF. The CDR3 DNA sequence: TGTGCCAGTAGCCTGACAGGGTCGGGTGAAAAACTGTTTTTT.